Following are 27 T cell receptor beta chains from one sample sequenced in a study of T cells after yellow fever vaccination (dated 2019 in TCRdb). Library preparation used 5' RACE. The reads were generated on an Illumina HiSeq 2500. Starting from the raw public reads, TCRdb applied fastp trimming at Q25, assembled clones with MiXCR and retained in-frame beta chains. Under each unique CDR3 protein, matching rows form one entry showing the most common genes and DNA. Present in this sample are roughly 96,000 distinct CDR3 sequences, roughly 10% of which were seen just once. The top ten hold around 16% of the sample. Read against the paper, the sample's treatment or condition label means: live attenuated yellow fever vaccine strain. The sequences come from CD8+ T cells not binding an NS4B(214-222) dextramer, sorted from PBMCs, collected more than 13 days after the first yellow fever vaccination. In light of the paper, this sample's cell subset or site label describes: NS4B epitope dextramer-negative CD8 T cells. These receptors were collected from a young man who received the YFV17D yellow fever vaccine.

This clonotype was seen ten or more times. The chain couples TRBV7-9 to TRBJ1-2; 8 bases fit TRBD1. The CDR3 sequence is 14 residues long. The V and J ends lost 3 bases and 4 bases, in that order; junction bases with no gene match: 4. CDR1 is SEHNR, CDR2 FQNEAQ, per germline (reference sequence). The CDR3 nucleotides are TGTGCCAGCAGCTTCAGGGGGCGAGGCTATGGCTACACCTTC. Protein product: CASSFRGRGYGYTF.

Many counts were recorded for this clonotype. CDR3: CSARDPAGPYNEQFF. The CDR3 nucleotides read TGCAGTGCTAGAGATCCAGCGGGGCCCTACAATGAGCAGTTCTTC. The chain carries TRBV20-1 and TRBJ2-1, with 7 positions matching TRBD2. Trimming at V came to 0 bases and at J to 2 bases, leaving 4 bases not matched to a gene. Germline-derived CDR1 and CDR2 are DFQATT and SNEGSKA (reference sequence). This CDR3 region has 15 residues.

The gene calls are TRBV7-3 and TRBJ2-5; 7 nucleotides match TRBD2. CDR1 and CDR2 (germline): SGHTA, FQGTGA. This CDR3 is 15 amino acids long. Trimming at V came to 6 bases and at J to 2 bases, leaving 9 bases not matched to a gene. For the CDR3, the DNA is TGTGCCAGCAGTCGTCCGGGGGGAAGGCAAGAGACCCAGTACTTC. Amino acid sequence: CASSRPGGRQETQYF.

The sample holds a few counts of this clonotype. J is TRBJ1-1 and V is TRBV4-1; D possibly corresponds to TRBD1 (6 bases). Trimming left V 0 bases short and J 4 bases short, with 9 bases between. In germline, CDR1 is MGHRA, CDR2 YSYEKL. The CDR3 runs to 14 residues. CDR3: CASSQDRGITEAFF. CDR3 DNA: TGCGCCAGCAGCCAAGACAGGGGTATCACTGAAGCTTTCTTT.

The CDR3 DNA follows: TGTGCCAGCAGCGCCTACAGTGGCCACGAGCAGTACTTC. This codes for CASSAYSGHEQYF. This chain links TRBV7-3 with TRBJ2-7; D gene uncertain. The V gene's germline CDR1 is SGHTA and CDR2 FQGTGA. The CDR3 contains 13 residues. V was trimmed by 5 bases and J by 5 bases, leaving 13 bases between them.

The chain has TRBV5-4 and TRBJ1-2; D remains unclear. The CDR3 has 10 amino acids. V lost 1 base to trimming and J lost 8 bases, with 3 bases between them. The V gene's germline CDR1 is SGHNT and CDR2 YYREEE (reference sequence). CDR3 in DNA: TGTGCCAGCAGCTTGAAGGGCTACACCTTC. Its protein is CASSLKGYTF.

This clonotype was seen more than once but under ten times. V is TRBV7-2 and J is TRBJ2-7, with D possibly being TRBD2 (7 bases). The CDR3 contains 14 residues. Germline V gene data show CDR1 as SGHTA and CDR2 as FQGNSA. The V end was cut by 3 bases, the J end by 5 bases, with 14 bases between. CDR3: CASSFSGGPHEQYF. DNA of the CDR3: TGTGCCAGCAGCTTTTCCGGGGGGCCTCACGAGCAGTACTTC.

Ten or more counts support this clonotype. The CDR3 loop reads CASSQEDHYNEQFF. The CDR3 DNA reads TGTGCCAGCAGCCAAGAAGACCACTACAATGAGCAGTTCTTC. The chain links TRBV3-1 to TRBJ2-1; D is ambiguous. The germline V gene encodes CDR1 LGHDT and CDR2 YNNKEL (reference sequence). There are 14 residues in the CDR3. Trimming removed 0 bases from V and 3 bases from J, with 6 bases in between.

The rearrangement links TRBV19 to TRBJ2-6; 11 nucleotides match TRBD1. Per the germline V gene, CDR1 is LNHDA and CDR2 is SQIVND (reference sequence). V shed 4 bases and J 3 bases; nucleotides not matched to a gene: 5. The CDR3 has 17 residues. Written as DNA, the CDR3 is TGTGCCAGTAGTACGGGACAGGGGGTGAGTGGGGCCAACGTCCTGACTTTC. Translating gives CASSTGQGVSGANVLTF.

The chain uses TRBV27 and TRBJ2-1, with D perhaps matching TRBD2 (6 bases). V lost 3 bases and J lost 10, with 7 bases in between. The CDR3 is made up of 11 amino acids. Per the germline V gene, CDR1 is MNHEY and CDR2 is SMNVEV (reference sequence). In DNA form, the CDR3 reads TGTGCCAGCAGTTTCCGGGAGGAGCAGTTCTTC. Residues: CASSFREEQFF.

This clonotype was observed at least ten times. J is TRBJ2-7 and V is TRBV28; 7 bases fit TRBD1. The germline CDR1 and CDR2 sequences are MDHEN and SYDVKM. CDR3 size: 14 residues. V dropped 8 bases and J dropped 3; count of bases not matched to a gene: 10. Here the CDR3 reads CASSQPQGVYEQYV. CDR3 coding DNA: TGTGCCAGCTCCCAGCCCCAGGGGGTCTACGAGCAGTACGTC.

This clonotype came up many times. The V gene is TRBV11-2, the J gene TRBJ2-1; perhaps TRBD2 as D (5 bases). The CDR3 extends over 15 amino acids. Per germline, CDR1 SGHAT and CDR2 FQNNGV. The V and J ends lost 5 bases and 0 bases respectively, with 11 bases between them. CDR3 sequence (DNA): TGTGCCAGCAGCCCCCGAGGGAGCTCCTACAATGAGCAGTTCTTC. It encodes CASSPRGSSYNEQFF.

This clonotype was seen a handful of times. This chain's CDR3 is CASSRVKYEQYF. Written as DNA, the CDR3 is TGTGCCAGCTCTCGGGTGAAGTACGAGCAGTACTTC. J is TRBJ2-7 and V is TRBV28; D is undetermined. This CDR3 contains 12 residues. The V end was cut by 8 bases, the J end by 4 bases, with 12 bases between. CDR1 and CDR2 (germline): MDHEN, SYDVKM.

This clonotype was seen repeatedly, ten times or more. The CDR3 DNA reads TGTGCCAGCAGCCCTATAGCGGGTACCTACAATGAGCAGTTCTTC. Translated: CASSPIAGTYNEQFF. The J gene is TRBJ2-1, the V gene TRBV7-2; 7 nucleotides align to TRBD2. The CDR3 is 15 residues long. Trimming at V came to 5 bases and at J to 2 bases, leaving 6 bases not matched to a gene. Germline V gene sequence: CDR1 SGHTA, CDR2 FQGNSA. The whole variable domain, remainder taken from reference TRBV7-2 and TRBJ2-1, is GAGVSQSPSNKVTEKGKDVELRCDPISGHTALYWYRQSLGQGLEFLIYFQGNSAPDKSGLPSDRFSAERTGGSVSTLTIQRTQQEDSAVYLCASSPIAGTYNEQFFGPGTRLTVL.

The CDR3 DNA reads as TGTGCCAGCAGCTTTGGACAGGACCCTTATGGCTACACCTTC. Translation: CASSFGQDPYGYTF. This chain uses TRBV7-9 with TRBJ1-2; 7 positions match TRBD1. CDR3 length: 14 residues. Germline CDR1 SEHNR, CDR2 FQNEAQ (reference sequence). J gave up 5 bases and V 3 bases, and 6 bases lay outside the gene matches.

This chain connects TRBV10-3 to TRBJ2-3, with D perhaps being TRBD1 or TRBD2 (6 bases each). Germline V lookup: CDR1 ENHRY, CDR2 SYGVKD. V gave up 9 bases and J gave up 6 bases, with 16 bases separating them. The CDR3 totals 13 residues. Here the CDR3 DNA reads TGTGCCATTAGGGGGGAACGCGTGGATACGCAGTATTTT. Amino acid sequence: CAIRGERVDTQYF.

A few counts support this clonotype. This chain links TRBV6-5 with TRBJ2-7; weak D call: TRBD2 (5 bases). CDR1 is MNHEY, CDR2 SVGAGI, per germline. CDR3 length: 14 amino acids. Trimming removed 2 bases at V and 2 bases at J, with 10 bases between. This CDR3 is CASSYRDPAYEQYF. The DNA of the CDR3 is TGTGCCAGCAGTTACCGGGATCCGGCCTACGAGCAGTACTTC.

The chain links TRBV9 to TRBJ1-2, with 9 bases that match TRBD1. CDR1 is SGDLS, CDR2 YYNGEE, per germline. The CDR3 extends over 14 amino acids. V lost 3 bases and J lost 2; bases outside the gene matches: 2. As DNA, the CDR3 is TGTGCCAGCAGCGGGGGGACAGGGAACTATGGCTACACCTTC. Protein sequence: CASSGGTGNYGYTF.

The gene calls are TRBV5-3 and TRBJ2-7, with 9 positions matching TRBD1. TRBV5-3 is an open reading frame whose function is uncertain. Trimming took 9 bases from V and 3 from J; bases not matched to a gene: 16. The CDR3 spans 16 residues. In DNA form, the CDR3 reads TGTGCCACCTACCCCGGGCCGGGACAGGGAGTCTACGAGCAGTACGTC. It specifies CATYPGPGQGVYEQYV.

The table lists this clonotype with a few counts. This chain joins TRBV4-1 and TRBJ2-7; D is possibly TRBD1 or TRBD2 (6 bases each). CDR1 and CDR2 (germline): MGHRA, YSYEKL. This CDR3 is built from 13 residues. Trimming shortened V by 4 bases and J by 5 bases, and 12 bases separated the two germline ends. This chain's CDR3 is CASSPRRGNEQYF. CDR3 DNA sequence: TGCGCCAGCAGCCCAAGGAGGGGGAACGAGCAGTACTTC.

The chain combines TRBV6-5 with TRBJ2-1; D not resolved. This CDR3 region has 13 residues. Germline CDR1 and CDR2: MNHEY and SVGAGI. Trimming cost V 1 base and J 7 bases, with 8 bases left between them. CDR3 DNA: TGTGCCAGCAGTTACTTTAGGGTGAATGAGCAGTTCTTC. Protein product: CASSYFRVNEQFF.

This clonotype has a handful of counts. The chain employs TRBV19 and TRBJ1-6; 8 bases agree with TRBD1. V shed 7 bases, J shed 7 bases, and the junction held 15 bases outside the gene matches. The CDR3 has 17 amino acids. Germline CDR1 is LNHDA and CDR2 is SQIVND (reference sequence). The CDR3 here is CASTGTGISPGNSPLHF. In DNA form, the CDR3 reads TGTGCCAGTACCGGGACAGGTATTTCCCCGGGGAATTCACCCCTCCACTTT.

The rearrangement uses TRBV7-8 and TRBJ2-1; 8 bases align to TRBD2. V gave up 3 bases and J gave up 5 bases; unmatched junction bases: 15. The germline V gene encodes CDR1 SGHVS and CDR2 FQNEAQ. This CDR3 region has 18 residues. This CDR3 is CASSFYGGGGRLNNEQFF. The CDR3, as DNA: TGTGCCAGCAGCTTTTATGGGGGCGGGGGGCGGTTAAACAATGAGCAGTTCTTC.

This clonotype was counted many times. The genes are TRBV5-5 and TRBJ2-7; TRBD1 matches 11 bases. The ends lost 4 bases at V and 2 bases at J; junction bases unmatched: 2. The V gene's germline CDR1 is SGHKS and CDR2 YYEKEE (reference sequence). This CDR3 has 14 residues. CDR3 coding DNA: TGTGCCAGCAGCGGGGGACAGGGGGCCTACGAGCAGTACTTC. Translation gives CASSGGQGAYEQYF.

V gene TRBV12-3 or TRBV12-4 combines with J gene TRBJ2-2, with D perhaps TRBD1 (6 bases). V shed 8 bases and J shed 6 bases, with 16 bases lying between them. The length of the CDR3 is 14 residues. As DNA, the CDR3 is TGTGCCAGCCTCCAGGGGCAGCACCCCGGGGAGCTGTTTTTT. This translates into CASLQGQHPGELFF.

There are many counts of this clonotype. This rearrangement joins TRBV2 to TRBJ1-2; the D gene is possibly TRBD1 (5 bases). The germline V and J ends were trimmed by 8 bases and 6 bases, with 10 bases remaining between them. This CDR3 comprises 11 residues. From germline, CDR1 is SNHLY and CDR2 FYNNEI. The CDR3 sequence: CASGGDDGYTF. For the CDR3, the DNA is TGTGCCAGCGGAGGGGATGATGGCTACACCTTC.

This clonotype was seen repeatedly, ten times or more. The chain is built from TRBV6-1 and TRBJ2-7; the match to TRBD2 covers 8 bases. This CDR3 has 16 amino acids. J lost 0 bases, V lost 6 bases, and 10 bases had no gene match. Germline CDR1 and CDR2: MNHNS and SASEGT. CDR3 region: CASSERSGASSYEQYF. The CDR3 coding sequence is TGTGCCAGCAGCGAACGTAGCGGGGCGAGCTCCTACGAGCAGTACTTC.